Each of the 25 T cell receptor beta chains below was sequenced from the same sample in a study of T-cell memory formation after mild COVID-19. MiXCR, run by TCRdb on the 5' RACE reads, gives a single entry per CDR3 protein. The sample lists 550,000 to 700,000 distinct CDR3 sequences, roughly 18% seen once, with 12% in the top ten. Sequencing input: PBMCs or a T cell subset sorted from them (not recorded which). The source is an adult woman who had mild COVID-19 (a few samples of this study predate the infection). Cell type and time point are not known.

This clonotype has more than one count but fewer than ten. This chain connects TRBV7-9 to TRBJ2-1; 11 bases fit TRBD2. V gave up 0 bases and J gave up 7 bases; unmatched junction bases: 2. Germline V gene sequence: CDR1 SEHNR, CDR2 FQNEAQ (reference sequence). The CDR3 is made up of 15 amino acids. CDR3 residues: CASSLAGTSGNEQFF. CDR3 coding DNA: TGTGCCAGCAGCTTAGCCGGGACTAGCGGTAATGAGCAGTTCTTC.

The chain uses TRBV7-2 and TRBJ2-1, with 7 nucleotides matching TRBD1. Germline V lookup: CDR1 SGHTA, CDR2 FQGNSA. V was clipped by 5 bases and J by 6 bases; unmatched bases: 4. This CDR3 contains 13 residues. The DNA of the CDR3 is TGTGCCAGCAGCCGACAGGGAGTCAATGAGCAGTTCTTC. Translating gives CASSRQGVNEQFF. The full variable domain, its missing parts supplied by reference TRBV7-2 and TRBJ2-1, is GAGVSQSPSNKVTEKGKDVELRCDPISGHTALYWYRQSLGQGLEFLIYFQGNSAPDKSGLPSDRFSAERTGGSVSTLTIQRTQQEDSAVYLCASSRQGVNEQFFGPGTRLTVL.

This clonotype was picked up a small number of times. This chain's CDR3 is CASSPLQGSSYEQYF. CDR3 DNA sequence: TGTGCCAGTAGTCCCCTTCAGGGGTCCTCCTACGAGCAGTACTTC. The chain links TRBV19 to TRBJ2-7, with D tentatively TRBD1 (6 bases). Trimming took 5 bases from V and 0 from J, leaving 14 bases between them. Per the germline V gene, CDR1 is LNHDA and CDR2 is SQIVND (reference sequence). The CDR3 is 15 amino acids.

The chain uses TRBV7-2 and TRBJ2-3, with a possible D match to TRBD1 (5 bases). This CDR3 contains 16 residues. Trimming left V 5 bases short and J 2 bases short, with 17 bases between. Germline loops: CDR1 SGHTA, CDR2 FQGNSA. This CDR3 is CASSRRGQKNTDTQYF. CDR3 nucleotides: TGTGCCAGCAGCAGACGCGGACAAAAAAACACAGATACGCAGTATTTT.

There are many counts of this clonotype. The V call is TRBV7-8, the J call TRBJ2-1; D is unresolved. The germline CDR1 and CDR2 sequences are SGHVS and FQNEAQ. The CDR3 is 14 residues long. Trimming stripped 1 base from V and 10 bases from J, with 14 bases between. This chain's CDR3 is CASSLGQLMVEQFF. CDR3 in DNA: TGTGCCAGCAGCTTAGGCCAATTAATGGTAGAGCAGTTCTTC.

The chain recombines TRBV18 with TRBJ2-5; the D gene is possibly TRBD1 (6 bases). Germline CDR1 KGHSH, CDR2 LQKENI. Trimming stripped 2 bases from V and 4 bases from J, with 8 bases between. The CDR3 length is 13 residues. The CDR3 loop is CASSPAGAETQYF. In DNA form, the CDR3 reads TGTGCCAGCTCACCAGCAGGGGCAGAGACCCAGTACTTC.

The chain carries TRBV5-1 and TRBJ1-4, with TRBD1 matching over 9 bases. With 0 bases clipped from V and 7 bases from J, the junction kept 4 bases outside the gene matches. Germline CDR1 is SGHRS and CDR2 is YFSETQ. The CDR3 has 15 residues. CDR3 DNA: TGCGCCAGCAGCTTGGTCGGACAGGGGAGTGAAAAACTGTTTTTT. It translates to CASSLVGQGSEKLFF.

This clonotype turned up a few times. The CDR3 DNA follows: TGTGCCAGCAGCGTAGATGGAGGGGGCAGAGATACGCAGTATTTT. It encodes CASSVDGGGRDTQYF. The chain joins TRBV9 to TRBJ2-3; D possibly corresponds to TRBD1 (7 bases). From germline, CDR1 is SGDLS and CDR2 YYNGEE. The CDR3 extends over 15 amino acids. The V end was cut by 0 bases, the J end by 5 bases, with 13 bases between.

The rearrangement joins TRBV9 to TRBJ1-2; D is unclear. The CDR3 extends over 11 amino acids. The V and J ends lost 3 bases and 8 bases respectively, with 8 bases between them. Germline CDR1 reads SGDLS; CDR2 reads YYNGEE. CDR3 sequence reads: CASSGDGGYTF. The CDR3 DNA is TGTGCCAGCAGCGGAGACGGAGGCTACACCTTC.

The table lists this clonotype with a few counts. The CDR3 nucleotides read TGTGCCAGCAGTGTAGCCCCGCCACCCTACGAGCAGTACTTC. It is translated as CASSVAPPPYEQYF. V gene TRBV2 combines with J gene TRBJ2-7; no clear D. This CDR3 spans 14 amino acids. V was trimmed by 4 bases and J by 2 bases, leaving 12 bases between them. Germline V gene sequence: CDR1 SNHLY, CDR2 FYNNEI.

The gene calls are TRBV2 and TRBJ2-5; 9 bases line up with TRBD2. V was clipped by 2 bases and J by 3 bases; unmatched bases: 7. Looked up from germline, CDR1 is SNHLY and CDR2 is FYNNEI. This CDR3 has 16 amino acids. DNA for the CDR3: TGTGCCAGCAGTGAACCAGCGGGGGGACCCGAAGAGACCCAGTACTTC. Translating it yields CASSEPAGGPEETQYF. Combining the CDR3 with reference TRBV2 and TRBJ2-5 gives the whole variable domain EPEVTQTPSHQVTQMGQEVILRCVPISNHLYFYWYRQILGQKVEFLVSFYNNEISEKSEIFDDQFSVERPDGSNFTLKIRSTKLEDSAMYFCASSEPAGGPEETQYFGPGTRLLVL.

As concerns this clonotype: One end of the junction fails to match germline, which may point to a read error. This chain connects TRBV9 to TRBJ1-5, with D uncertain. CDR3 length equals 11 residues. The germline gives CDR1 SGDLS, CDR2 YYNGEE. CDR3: CASGVDQPQHF. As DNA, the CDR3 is TGTGCCAGCGGCGTAGATCAGCCCCAGCATTTT. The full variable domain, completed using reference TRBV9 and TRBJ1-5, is DSGVTQTPKHLITATGQRVTLRCSPRSGDLSVYWYQQSLDQGLQFLIQYYNGEERAKGNILERFSAQQFPDLHSELNLSSLELGDSALYFCASGVDQPQHFGDGTRLSIL.

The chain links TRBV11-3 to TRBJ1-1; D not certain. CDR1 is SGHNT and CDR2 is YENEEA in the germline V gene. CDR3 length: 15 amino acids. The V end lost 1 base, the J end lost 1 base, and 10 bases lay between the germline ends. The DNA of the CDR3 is TGTGCCAGCAGCTTAGCTCGGACGTCGAACACTGAAGCTTTCTTT. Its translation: CASSLARTSNTEAFF. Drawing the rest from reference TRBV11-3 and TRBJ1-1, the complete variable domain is EAGVVQSPRYKIIEKKQPVAFWCNPISGHNTLYWYLQNLGQGPELLIRYENEEAVDDSQLPKDRFSAERLKGVDSTLKIQPAELGDSAVYLCASSLARTSNTEAFFGQGTRLTVV.

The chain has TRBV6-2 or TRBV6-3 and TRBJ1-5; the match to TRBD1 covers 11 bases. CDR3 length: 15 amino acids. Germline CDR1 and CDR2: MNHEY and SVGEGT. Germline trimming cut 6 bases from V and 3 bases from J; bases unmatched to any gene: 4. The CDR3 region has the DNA TGTGCCAGCAGGTGGACAGGGGGCAACAATCAGCCCCAGCATTTT. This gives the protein CASRWTGGNNQPQHF.

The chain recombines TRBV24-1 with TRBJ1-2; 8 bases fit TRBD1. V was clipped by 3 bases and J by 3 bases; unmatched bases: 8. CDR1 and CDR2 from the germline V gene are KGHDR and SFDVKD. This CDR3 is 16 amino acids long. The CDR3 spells CATSDPTDRVHYGYTF. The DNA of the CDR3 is TGTGCCACCAGTGATCCCACGGACAGGGTCCACTATGGCTACACCTTC.

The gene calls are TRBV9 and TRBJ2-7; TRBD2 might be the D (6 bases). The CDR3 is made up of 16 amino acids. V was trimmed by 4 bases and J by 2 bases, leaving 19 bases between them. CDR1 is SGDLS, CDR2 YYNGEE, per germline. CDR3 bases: TGTGCCAGCAGCCCCACCGGGGCTAGCGCTGCCTACGAGCAGTACTTC. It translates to CASSPTGASAAYEQYF.

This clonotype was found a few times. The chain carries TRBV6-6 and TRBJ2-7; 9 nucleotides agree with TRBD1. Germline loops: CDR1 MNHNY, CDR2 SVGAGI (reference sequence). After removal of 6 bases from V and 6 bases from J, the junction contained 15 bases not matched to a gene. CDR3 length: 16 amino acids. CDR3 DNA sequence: TGTGCCAGCAGCCATGGGTTGGGACAGGGCTCGTTCGAGCAGTACTTC. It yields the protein CASSHGLGQGSFEQYF.

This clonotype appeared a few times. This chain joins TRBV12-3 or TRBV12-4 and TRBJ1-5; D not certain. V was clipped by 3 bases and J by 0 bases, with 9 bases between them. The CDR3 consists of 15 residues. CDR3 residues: CASSFTINSNQPQHF. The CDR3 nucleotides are TGTGCCAGCAGTTTTACGATTAATAGCAATCAGCCCCAGCATTTT.

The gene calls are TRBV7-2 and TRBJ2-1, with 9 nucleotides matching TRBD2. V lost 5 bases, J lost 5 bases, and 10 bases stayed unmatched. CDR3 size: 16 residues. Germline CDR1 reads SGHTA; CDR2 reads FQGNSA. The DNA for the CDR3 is TGTGCCAGCAGCCCCCGCGGGGGGGGGATTAACAATGAGCAGTTCTTC. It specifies CASSPRGGGINNEQFF.

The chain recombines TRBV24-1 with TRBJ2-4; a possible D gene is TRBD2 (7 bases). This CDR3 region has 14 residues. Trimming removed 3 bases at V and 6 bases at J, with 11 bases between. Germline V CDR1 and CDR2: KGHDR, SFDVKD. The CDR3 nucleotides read TGTGCCACCAGTGATGGGGGGGCCCGAAACATTCAGTACTTC. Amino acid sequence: CATSDGGARNIQYF.

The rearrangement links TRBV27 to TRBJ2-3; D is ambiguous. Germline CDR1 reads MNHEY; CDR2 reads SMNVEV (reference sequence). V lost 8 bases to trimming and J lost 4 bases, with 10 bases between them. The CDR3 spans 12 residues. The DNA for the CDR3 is TGTGCCAGCGCTGGAGAAGCAGATACGCAGTATTTT. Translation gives CASAGEADTQYF.

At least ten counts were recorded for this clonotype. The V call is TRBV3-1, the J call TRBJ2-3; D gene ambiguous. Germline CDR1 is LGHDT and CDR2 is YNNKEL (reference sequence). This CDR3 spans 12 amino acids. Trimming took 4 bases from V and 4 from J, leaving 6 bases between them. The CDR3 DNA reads TGTGCCAGCAGCCCCCGGCCAGATACGCAGTATTTT. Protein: CASSPRPDTQYF.

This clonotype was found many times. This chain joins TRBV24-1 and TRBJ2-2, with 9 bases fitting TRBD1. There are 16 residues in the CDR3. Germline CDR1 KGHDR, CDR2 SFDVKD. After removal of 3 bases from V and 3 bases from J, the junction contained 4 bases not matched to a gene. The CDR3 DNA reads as TGTGCCACCAGTGATCCGGGACAGGGCGACACCGGGGAGCTGTTTTTT. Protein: CATSDPGQGDTGELFF.

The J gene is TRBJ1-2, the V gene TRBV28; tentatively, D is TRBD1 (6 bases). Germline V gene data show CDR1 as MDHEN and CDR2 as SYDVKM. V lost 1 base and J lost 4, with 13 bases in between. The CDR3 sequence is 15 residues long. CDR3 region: CASSLSPRGSYGYTF. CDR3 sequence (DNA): TGTGCCAGCAGTTTATCTCCCAGGGGTAGCTATGGCTACACCTTC.

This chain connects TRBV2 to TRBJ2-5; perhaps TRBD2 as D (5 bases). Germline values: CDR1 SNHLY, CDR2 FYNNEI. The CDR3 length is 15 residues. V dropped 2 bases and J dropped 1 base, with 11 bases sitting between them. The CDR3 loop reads CASSEIRGLQETQYF. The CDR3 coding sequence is TGTGCCAGCAGTGAAATAAGAGGGCTCCAAGAGACCCAGTACTTC.